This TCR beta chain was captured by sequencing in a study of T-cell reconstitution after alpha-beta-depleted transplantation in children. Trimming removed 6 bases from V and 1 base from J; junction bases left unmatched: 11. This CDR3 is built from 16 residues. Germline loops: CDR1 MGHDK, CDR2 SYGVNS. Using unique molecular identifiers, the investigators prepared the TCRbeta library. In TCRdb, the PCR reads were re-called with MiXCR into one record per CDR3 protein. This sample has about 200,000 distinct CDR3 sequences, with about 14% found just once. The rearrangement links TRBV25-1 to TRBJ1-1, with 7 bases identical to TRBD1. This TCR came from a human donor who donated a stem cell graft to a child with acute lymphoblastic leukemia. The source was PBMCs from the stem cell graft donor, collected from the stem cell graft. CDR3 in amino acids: CASSVLRQGRNTEAFF. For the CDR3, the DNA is TGTGCCAGCAGCGTCCTAAGACAGGGACGGAACACTGAAGCTTTCTTT.